This T cell receptor beta chain was documented in a study of blood T cell repertoires in COVID-19 (dated by TCRdb to about 2020). A note on the overall study: Collaborator samples came from the United States, Italy and Spain and covered acute and convalescent phases of COVID-19. The prospective study material was composed of cDNA or gDNA derived from T cells, B-cell-depleted T cells, or PBMCs. Subjects who had been exposed to COVID-19, were actively infected with it, or had recovered from it provided the deeply sampled blood TCRbeta repertoires that made up the dataset. The repertoires were made available in a free public database intended to serve as a resource for research on the immune response to SARS-CoV-2. Samples came from the ongoing ImmuneRACE study (first 160 participants) plus 1,254 subjects from 6 global collaborators. Nearly every sample came with metadata listing a de-identified subject ID, COVID-19 status, age in years and sex. Where available, HLA class I and class II types were taken from metadata supplied by the sample provider and were not determined by assay-based typing. Study-level results and caveats: The quantity of clinical and demographic metadata differed by source and by participant and was supplied without curation.

Via the germline V gene, CDR1 is MDHEN and CDR2 SYDVKM. The cysteine opens and the phenylalanine closes a CDR3 of 15 amino acids. Solely the CDR3 DNA is kept, with 45 bases framed from the first base. Trimming takes 4 bases off V and 1 base off J; junction bases not matched to a gene: 6. Collaborating institutions collected whole blood in K2EDTA tubes following their own protocols. Collaborator samples were shipped for TCRbeta analysis as frozen whole blood, isolated PBMCs, or DNA extracted from either sample type. This clone was observed a single time. Its antigen is currently not known. No quality values exist for individual bases; no much larger clone is one base distant. TCRbeta CDR3 regions were amplified from genomic DNA using the immunoSEQ Assay, a bias-controlled multiplex PCR. Concerning the study's data processing: The number of nucleated cells in each sample was estimated from the amplification of reference gene primers within the assay. Sequence reads were collapsed and filtered to measure the absolute abundance of every unique TCRbeta CDR3 rearrangement. Productive Simpson clonality was computed per sample as the square root of Simpson's diversity index over productive rearrangements. TCRdb stores this immuneACCESS table with in-frame sequences only. Part of the clones is absent; in the studies checked, under half of the shortfall reflects unresolved V genes, and no reason is known for the rest. The D gene and trimming were derived from the DNA, and the V and J assignments and clone size from that table. For this sample there are over 45,000 clones; around nine tenths appear just once. Clones ranked in the top ten supply about 9.3% of the sample.

Sequenced sample: peripheral blood. This sequence uses TRBV28 and TRBJ2-5, with 7 junctional bases fitting TRBD1. This sequence originates from a man between 60 and 70 years old with active COVID-19. The DNA reads as follows: TGTGCCAGCAGTTATATGACAGGGAGCCAAGAGACCCAGTACTTC. The translation is CASSYMTGSQETQYF.